This T cell receptor beta chain derives from a study of post-analysis software for immune sequencing data. Findings and caveats of the study: A few TRBV segments occurring more often in patients than controls included TRBV5-6, TRBV5-1 and TRBV20-1.

With respect to this clonotype: Antigen: not known.

V was trimmed by 5 bases and J by 5 bases, leaving 18 bases between them. This CDR3 has 14 amino acids. The germline gives CDR1 DFQATT, CDR2 SNEGSKA (reference sequence). Included in the TCR beta cDNA libraries were unique molecular identifiers. With roughly 1 to 11 million T cells as the source, approximately 500,000 cDNA molecules resulted. In TCRdb, the PCR reads were re-called with MiXCR into one record per CDR3 protein. Altogether roughly 730,000 distinct CDR3 sequences are present, 30% being singletons, with the ten largest covering roughly 0.53%. Sequencing was done on a sample of blood. The TCR originated in a girl aged 10 to 17 with multiple sclerosis. This chain joins TRBV20-1 and TRBJ1-2; possible D gene TRBD1, 5 bases. CDR3: CSAPSPGPRYGYTF. The CDR3 DNA is TGCAGTGCTCCGTCCCCGGGACCGCGGTATGGCTACACCTTC.